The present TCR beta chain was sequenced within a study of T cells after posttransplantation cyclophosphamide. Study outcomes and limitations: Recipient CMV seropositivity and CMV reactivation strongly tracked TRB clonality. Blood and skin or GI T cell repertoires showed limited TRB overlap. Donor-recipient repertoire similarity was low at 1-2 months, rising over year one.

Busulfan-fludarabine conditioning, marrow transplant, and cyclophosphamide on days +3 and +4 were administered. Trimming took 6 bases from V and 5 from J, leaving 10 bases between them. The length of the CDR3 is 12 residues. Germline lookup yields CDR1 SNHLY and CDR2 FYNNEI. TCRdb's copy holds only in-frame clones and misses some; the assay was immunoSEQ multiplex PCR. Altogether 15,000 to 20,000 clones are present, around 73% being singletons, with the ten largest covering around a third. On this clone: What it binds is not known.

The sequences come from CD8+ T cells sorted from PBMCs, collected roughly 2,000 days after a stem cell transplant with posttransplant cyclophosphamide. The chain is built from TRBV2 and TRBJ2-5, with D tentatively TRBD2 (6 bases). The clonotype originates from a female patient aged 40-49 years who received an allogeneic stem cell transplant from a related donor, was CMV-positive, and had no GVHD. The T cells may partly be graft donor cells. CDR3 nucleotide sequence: TGTGCCAGCAGGGGGGGAGTTGAGACCCAGTACTTC. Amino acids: CASRGGVETQYF.